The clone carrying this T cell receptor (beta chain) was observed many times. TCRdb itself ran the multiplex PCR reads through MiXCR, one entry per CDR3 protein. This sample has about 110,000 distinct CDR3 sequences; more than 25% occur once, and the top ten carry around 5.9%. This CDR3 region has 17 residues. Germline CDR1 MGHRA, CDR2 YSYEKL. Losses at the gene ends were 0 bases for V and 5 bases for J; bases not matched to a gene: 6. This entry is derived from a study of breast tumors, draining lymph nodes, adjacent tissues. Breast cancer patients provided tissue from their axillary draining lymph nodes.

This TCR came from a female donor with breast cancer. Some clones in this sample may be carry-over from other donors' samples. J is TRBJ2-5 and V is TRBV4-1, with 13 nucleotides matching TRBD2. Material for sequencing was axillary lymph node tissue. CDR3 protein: CASSQEYGLAGVETQYF. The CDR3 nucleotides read TGCGCCAGCAGCCAAGAATACGGACTAGCGGGAGTTGAGACCCAGTACTTC.